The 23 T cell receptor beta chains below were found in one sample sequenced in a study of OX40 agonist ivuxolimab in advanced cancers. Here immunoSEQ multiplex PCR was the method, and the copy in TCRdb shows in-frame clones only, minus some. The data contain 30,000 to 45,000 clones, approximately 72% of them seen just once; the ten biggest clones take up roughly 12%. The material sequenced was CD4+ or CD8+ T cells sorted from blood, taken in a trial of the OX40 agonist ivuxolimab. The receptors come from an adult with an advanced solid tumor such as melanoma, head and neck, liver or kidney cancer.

This chain's CDR3 is CASSSTDRLIEAFF. Written as DNA, the CDR3 is TGTGCCAGCAGTTCCACGGACAGATTAATTGAAGCTTTCTTT. The chain recombines TRBV27 with TRBJ1-1; D might be TRBD1 (6 bases). The CDR3 is 14 residues long. Germline CDR1 reads MNHEY; CDR2 reads SMNVEV (reference sequence). The V end lost 4 bases, the J end lost 7 bases, and 16 bases lay between the germline ends.

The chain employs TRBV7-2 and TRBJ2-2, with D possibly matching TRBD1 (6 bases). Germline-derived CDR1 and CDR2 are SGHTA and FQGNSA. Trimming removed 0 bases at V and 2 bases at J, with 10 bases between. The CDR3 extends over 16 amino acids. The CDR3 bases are TGTGCCAGCAGCTTAGCGGTCGGGACAAACACCGGGGAGCTGTTTTTT. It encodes CASSLAVGTNTGELFF.

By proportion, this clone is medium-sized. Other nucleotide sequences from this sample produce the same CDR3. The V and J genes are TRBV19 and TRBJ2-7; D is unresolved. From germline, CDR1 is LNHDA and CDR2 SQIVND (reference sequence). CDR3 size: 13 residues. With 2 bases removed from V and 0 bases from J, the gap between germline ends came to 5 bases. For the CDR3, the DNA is TGTGCCAGTAGTATACCCCACTCCTACGAGCAGTACTTC. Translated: CASSIPHSYEQYF.

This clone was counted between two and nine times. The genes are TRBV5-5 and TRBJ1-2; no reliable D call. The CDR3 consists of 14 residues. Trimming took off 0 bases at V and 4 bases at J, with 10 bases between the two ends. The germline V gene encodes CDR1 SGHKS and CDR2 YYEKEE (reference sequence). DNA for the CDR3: TGTGCCAGCAGCTTGGAGTCAGCTTCCTATGGCTACACCTTC. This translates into CASSLESASYGYTF.

The CDR3: CASSQDGQGDRGYTF. The CDR3 DNA reads TGTGCCAGCAGCCAAGACGGGCAGGGGGATCGCGGCTACACCTTC. The chain uses TRBV4-2 and TRBJ1-2, with 7 positions matching TRBD1. CDR1 and CDR2 from the germline V gene are LGHNA and YNFKEQ. With 0 bases clipped from V and 8 bases from J, the junction kept 9 bases outside the gene matches. The CDR3 sequence is 15 residues long.

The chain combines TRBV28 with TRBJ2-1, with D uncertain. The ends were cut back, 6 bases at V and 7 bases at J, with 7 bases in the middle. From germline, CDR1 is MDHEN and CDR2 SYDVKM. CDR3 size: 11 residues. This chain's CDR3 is CASSRKNEQFF. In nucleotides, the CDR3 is TGTGCCAGCAGCCGAAAAAATGAGCAGTTCTTC.

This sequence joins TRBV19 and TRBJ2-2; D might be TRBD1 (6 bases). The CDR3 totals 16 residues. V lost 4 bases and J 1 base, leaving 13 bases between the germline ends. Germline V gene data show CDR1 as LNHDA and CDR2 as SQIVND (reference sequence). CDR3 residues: CASSTRQDLNTGELFF. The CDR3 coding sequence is TGTGCCAGTAGTACTAGACAGGATCTGAACACCGGGGAGCTGTTTTTT.

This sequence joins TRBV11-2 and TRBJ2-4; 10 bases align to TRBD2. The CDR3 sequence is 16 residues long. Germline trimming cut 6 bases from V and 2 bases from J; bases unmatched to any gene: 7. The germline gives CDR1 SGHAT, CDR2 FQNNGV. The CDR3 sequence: CASSTTSGLSKNIQYF. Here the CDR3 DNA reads TGTGCCAGCAGTACGACTAGCGGGCTTTCCAAAAACATTCAGTACTTC.

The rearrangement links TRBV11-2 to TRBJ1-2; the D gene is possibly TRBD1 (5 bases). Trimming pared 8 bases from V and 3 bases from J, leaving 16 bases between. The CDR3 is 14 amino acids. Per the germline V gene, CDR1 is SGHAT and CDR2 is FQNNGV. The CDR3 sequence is CASGRTVGDYGYTF. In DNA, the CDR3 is TGTGCCAGCGGACGGACGGTGGGGGACTATGGCTACACCTTC.

CDR3 nucleotides: TGCGCCAGCAGGAACAGCCCGACTAATGAAAAACTGTTTTTT. Translation: CASRNSPTNEKLFF. The rearrangement links TRBV10-2 to TRBJ1-4; D call uncertain. V lost 6 bases, J lost 2 bases, and 10 bases lay in between. This CDR3 comprises 14 residues. Germline loops: CDR1 WSHSY, CDR2 SAAADI.

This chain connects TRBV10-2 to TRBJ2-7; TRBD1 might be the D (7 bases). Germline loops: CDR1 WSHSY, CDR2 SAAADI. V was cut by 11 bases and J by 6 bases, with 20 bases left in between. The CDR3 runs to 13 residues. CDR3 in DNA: TGCGCCGCAGCAGGGGGGCGGCTTTCCGAGCAGTACTTC. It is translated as CAAAGGRLSEQYF.

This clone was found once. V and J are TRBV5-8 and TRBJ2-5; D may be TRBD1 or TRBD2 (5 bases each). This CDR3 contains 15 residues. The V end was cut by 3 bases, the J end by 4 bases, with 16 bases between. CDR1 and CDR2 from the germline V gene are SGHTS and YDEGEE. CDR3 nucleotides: TGTGCCAGCAGCTGGGGGAAGGGTGCCCCAGAGACCCAGTACTTC. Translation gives CASSWGKGAPETQYF.

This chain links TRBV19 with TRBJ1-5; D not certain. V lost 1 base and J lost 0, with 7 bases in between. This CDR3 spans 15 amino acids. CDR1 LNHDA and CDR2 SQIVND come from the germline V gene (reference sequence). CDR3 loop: CASSIGHYSNQPQHF. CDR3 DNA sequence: TGTGCCAGTAGTATAGGGCACTATAGCAATCAGCCCCAGCATTTT.

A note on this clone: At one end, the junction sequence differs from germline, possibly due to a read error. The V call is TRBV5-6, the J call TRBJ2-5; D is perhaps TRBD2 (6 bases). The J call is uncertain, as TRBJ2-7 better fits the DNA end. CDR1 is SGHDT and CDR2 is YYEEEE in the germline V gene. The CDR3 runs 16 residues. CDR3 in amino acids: CASSGLTGGPSHEQYF. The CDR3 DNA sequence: TGTGCCAGCAGCGGTCTGACCGGGGGTCCCTCCCACGAGCAGTACTTC.

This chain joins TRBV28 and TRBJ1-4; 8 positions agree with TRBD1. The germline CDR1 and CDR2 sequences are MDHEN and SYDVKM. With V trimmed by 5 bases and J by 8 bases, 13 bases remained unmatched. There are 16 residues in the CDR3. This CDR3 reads CASSTNRRDRREKLFF. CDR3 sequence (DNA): TGTGCCAGCAGTACCAACCGCCGGGACAGGCGCGAAAAACTGTTTTTT.

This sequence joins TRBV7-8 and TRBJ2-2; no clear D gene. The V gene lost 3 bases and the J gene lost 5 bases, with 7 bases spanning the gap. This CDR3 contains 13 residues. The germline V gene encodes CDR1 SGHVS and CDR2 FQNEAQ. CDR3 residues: CASSFPQTGELFF. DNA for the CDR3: TGTGCCAGCAGCTTTCCTCAAACCGGGGAGCTGTTTTTT.

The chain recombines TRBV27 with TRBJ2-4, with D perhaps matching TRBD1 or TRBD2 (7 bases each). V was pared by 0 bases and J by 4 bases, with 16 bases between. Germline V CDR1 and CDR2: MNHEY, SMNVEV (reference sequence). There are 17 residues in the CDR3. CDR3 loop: CASSLSLGEGAKNIQYF. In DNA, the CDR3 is TGTGCCAGCAGTTTATCCCTGGGGGAGGGGGCAAAAAACATTCAGTACTTC.

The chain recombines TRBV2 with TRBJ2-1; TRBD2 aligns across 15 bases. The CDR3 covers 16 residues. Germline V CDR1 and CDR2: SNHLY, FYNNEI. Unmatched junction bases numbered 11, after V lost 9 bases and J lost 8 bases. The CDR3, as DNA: TGTGCCAGTTCCCCGGGACTAGCGGGGGGCGGGGATGAGCAGTTCTTC. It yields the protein CASSPGLAGGGDEQFF. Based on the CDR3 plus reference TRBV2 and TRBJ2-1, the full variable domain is EPEVTQTPSHQVTQMGQEVILRCVPISNHLYFYWYRQILGQKVEFLVSFYNNEISEKSEIFDDQFSVERPDGSNFTLKIRSTKLEDSAMYFCASSPGLAGGGDEQFFGPGTRLTVL.

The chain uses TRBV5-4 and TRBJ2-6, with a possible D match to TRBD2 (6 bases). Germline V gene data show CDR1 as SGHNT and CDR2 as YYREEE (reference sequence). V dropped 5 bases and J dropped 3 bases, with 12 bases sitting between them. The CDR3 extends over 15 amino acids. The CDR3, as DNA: TGTGCCAGCAGTCCTACGGGGGTTGGGGCCAACGTCCTGACTTTC. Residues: CASSPTGVGANVLTF.

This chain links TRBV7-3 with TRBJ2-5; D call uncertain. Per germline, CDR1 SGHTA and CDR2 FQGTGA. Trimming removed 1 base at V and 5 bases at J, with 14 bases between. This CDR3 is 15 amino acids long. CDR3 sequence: CASSLKGDVGETQYF. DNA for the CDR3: TGTGCCAGCAGCTTAAAGGGTGATGTGGGGGAGACCCAGTACTTC.

The CDR3 nucleotides read TGCAGCGTTGCCATAGCGGGAGGAGGAAATGAGCAGTTCTTC. It is translated as CSVAIAGGGNEQFF. The V and J genes are TRBV29-1 and TRBJ2-1, with 10 bases identical to TRBD2. CDR1 and CDR2 (germline): SQVTM, ANQGSEA. V gave up 4 bases and J gave up 7 bases; unmatched junction bases: 7. The CDR3 spans 14 residues.

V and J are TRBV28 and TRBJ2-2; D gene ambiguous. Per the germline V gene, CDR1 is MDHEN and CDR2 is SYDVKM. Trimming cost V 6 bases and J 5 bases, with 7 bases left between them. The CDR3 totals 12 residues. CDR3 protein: CASSPTTGELFF. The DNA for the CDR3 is TGTGCCAGCAGCCCTACTACCGGGGAGCTGTTTTTT.

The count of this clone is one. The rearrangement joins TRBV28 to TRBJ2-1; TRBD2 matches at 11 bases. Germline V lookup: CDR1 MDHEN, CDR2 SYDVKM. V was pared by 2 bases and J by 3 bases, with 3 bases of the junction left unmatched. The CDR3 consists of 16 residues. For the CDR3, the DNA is TGTGCCAGCAGTTTACCTCTAGCGGGGGGCTACAATGAGCAGTTCTTC. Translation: CASSLPLAGGYNEQFF.